This T cell receptor beta chain appears in the sequencing data of a study of CD8 T cells in ankylosing spondylitis. Trimming shortened V by 5 bases and J by 4 bases, and 2 bases separated the two germline ends. The CDR3 covers 10 residues. This clonotype has at least ten counts. Its matching antigen is unknown. Quantitative 5'-RACE with molecular barcodes produced the TCR beta libraries. TCRdb processed the 5' RACE reads anew with MiXCR; each CDR3 protein has one entry. Of 250,000 to 350,000 distinct CDR3 sequences listed, around 20% are singletons. General study points: A TCR beta motif of about 8 highly homologous variants appeared characteristic of ankylosing spondylitis blood. Within matched ankylosing spondylitis synovial fluid, disease-linked clones were reportedly significantly enriched. Both synovial fluid and blood in reactive arthritis had previously been reported to carry some motif variants.

The clonotype was recovered from a female donor with ankylosing spondylitis or in good health (not recorded which). This chain uses TRBV12-3 or TRBV12-4 with TRBJ2-5; D is unclear. The material sequenced was blood, either unsorted or a sorted T cell fraction (not recorded which). The CDR3 loop reads CASSIETQYF. Here the CDR3 DNA reads TGTGCCAGCAGTATAGAGACCCAGTACTTC.